The T cell receptor (beta chain) described here comes from a study of radiotherapy plus CTLA-4 blockade in lung cancer. Findings of the study overall: Response was reportedly best predicted by early blood T cell clone dynamics, with interferon-beta.

Produced via immunoSEQ multiplex PCR; TCRdb's table is partial and in-frame only. In the table there are more than 75,000 clones, 65% to 85% of which are singletons. About this clone itself: Antigen: not known.

The material sequenced was peripheral blood, taken from a patient treated with radiotherapy plus ipilimumab. The TCR was taken from a human donor with non-small cell lung cancer who had a partial response to radiotherapy plus ipilimumab. Some clones in this sample may be carry-over from other donors' samples.

CDR3 bases: TGCGCCAGCAGCCCGAGGGAGGCCAAAAACATTCAGTACTTC. Protein: CASSPREAKNIQYF. The chain employs TRBV5-1 and TRBJ2-4; D perhaps matches TRBD2 (5 bases). Trimming removed 4 bases at V and 1 base at J, with 9 bases between. The CDR3 runs to 14 residues. CDR1 and CDR2 from the germline V gene are SGHRS and YFSETQ.